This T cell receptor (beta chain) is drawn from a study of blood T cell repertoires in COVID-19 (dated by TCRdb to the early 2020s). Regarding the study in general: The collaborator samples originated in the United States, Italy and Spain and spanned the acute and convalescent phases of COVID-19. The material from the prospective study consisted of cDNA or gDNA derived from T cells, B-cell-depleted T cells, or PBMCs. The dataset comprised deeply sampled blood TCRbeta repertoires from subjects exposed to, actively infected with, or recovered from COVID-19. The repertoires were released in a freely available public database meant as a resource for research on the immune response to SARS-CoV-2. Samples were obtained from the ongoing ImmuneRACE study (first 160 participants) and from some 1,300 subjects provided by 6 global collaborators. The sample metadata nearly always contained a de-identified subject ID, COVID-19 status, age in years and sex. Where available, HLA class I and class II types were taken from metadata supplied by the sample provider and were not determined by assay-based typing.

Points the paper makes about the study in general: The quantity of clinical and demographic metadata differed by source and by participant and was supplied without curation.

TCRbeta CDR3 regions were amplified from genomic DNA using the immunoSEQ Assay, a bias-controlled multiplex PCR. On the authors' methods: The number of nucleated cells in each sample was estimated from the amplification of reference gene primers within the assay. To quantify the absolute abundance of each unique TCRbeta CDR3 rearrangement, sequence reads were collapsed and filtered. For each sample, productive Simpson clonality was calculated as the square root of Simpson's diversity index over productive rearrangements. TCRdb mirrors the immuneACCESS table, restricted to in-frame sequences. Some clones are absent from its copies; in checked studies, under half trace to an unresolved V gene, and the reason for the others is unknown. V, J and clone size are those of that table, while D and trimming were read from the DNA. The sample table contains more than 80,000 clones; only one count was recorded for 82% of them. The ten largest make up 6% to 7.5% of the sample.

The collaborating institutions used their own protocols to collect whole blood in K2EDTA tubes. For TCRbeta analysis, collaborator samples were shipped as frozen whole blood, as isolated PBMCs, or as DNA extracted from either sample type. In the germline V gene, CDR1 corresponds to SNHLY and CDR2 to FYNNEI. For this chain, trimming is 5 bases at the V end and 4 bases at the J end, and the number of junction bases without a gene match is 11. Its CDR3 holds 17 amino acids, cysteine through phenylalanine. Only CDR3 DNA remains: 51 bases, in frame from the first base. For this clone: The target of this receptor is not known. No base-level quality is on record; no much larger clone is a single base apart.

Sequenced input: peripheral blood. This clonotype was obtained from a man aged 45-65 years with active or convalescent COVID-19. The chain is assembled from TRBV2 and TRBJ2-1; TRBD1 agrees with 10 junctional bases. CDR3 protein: CASSIRDRGFGYNEQFF. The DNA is TGTGCCAGCAGTATCCGGGACAGGGGTTTCGGTTACAATGAGCAGTTCTTC. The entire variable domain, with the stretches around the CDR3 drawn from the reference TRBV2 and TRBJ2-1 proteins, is EPEVTQTPSHQVTQMGQEVILRCVPISNHLYFYWYRQILGQKVEFLVSFYNNEISEKSEIFDDQFSVERPDGSNFTLKIRSTKLEDSAMYFCASSIRDRGFGYNEQFFGPGTRLTVL.